This TCR beta chain was captured in a study of blood T cell repertoires in COVID-19. Study background: All recovered Cohort 3 donors got two negative PCRs, got clearance, or saw symptom resolution.

The CDR3 sequence is 13 residues long. Germline CDR1 and CDR2: SNHLY and FYNNEI. Trimming shortened V by 8 bases and J by 6 bases, and 17 bases separated the two germline ends. Per the authors' pipeline: Reference gene primer amplification gave nucleated cell count estimates. TCRdb's copy holds only in-frame clones and misses some; the assay was immunoSEQ multiplex PCR. V, J and clone size reflect that table, while D and trimming were determined from the DNA. The sample holds about 210,000 clones, around 90% seen once. Participant age was roughly 18 to 95 years, and participants resided in 24 US areas. Grouping used clinical history reported by participants in a survey and questionnaire.

This clonotype originated in a man aged 30 to 45 in a cohort exposed to, infected with or recovered from COVID-19 (not recorded which). The sample consisted of PBMCs or T cells enriched from blood (not recorded which). J is TRBJ2-7 and V is TRBV2; D may be TRBD1 (8 bases). The CDR3 reads CASGRDRPVEQYF. CDR3 nucleotides: TGTGCCAGCGGGAGGGACAGGCCCGTCGAGCAGTACTTC.